This is a list of T cell receptor beta chains from one sample in a study of OX40 agonist ivuxolimab in advanced cancers. Using immunoSEQ multiplex PCR, the repertoire was profiled, and TCRdb retains in-frame clones only, with some absent. The sample has tens of thousands of clones; about 90% are singletons. The starting material was CD4+ or CD8+ T cells sorted from blood, obtained in a trial of the OX40 agonist ivuxolimab. These receptors all come from an adult with an advanced solid tumor such as melanoma, head and neck, liver or kidney cancer. The CDR3 runs from the conserved cysteine through the conserved F or W. D genes are given only for firm matches. A clone size is listed for some rows: how often the clone was seen (once, few, many), or a class if it is expanded.

v_call,d_call,j_call,clone_size,cdr3_nt,cdr3_aa
TRBV4-1,.,TRBJ1-4,once,TGCGCCAGCAGCCCGGAGACAACTAATGAAAAACTGTTTTTT,CASSPETTNEKLFF
TRBV19,.,TRBJ1-1,few,TGTGCCAGTAGTATCCAGGGGACGGGTGAAGCTTTCTTT,CASSIQGTGEAFF
TRBV25-1,.,TRBJ2-2,.,TGTGCCAGCACCCGAGGGGGGGAGCTGTTTTTT,CASTRGGELFF
TRBV6-6,.,TRBJ2-3,.,TGTGCCAGCATGGAGGGGGGCACAGATACGCAGTATTTT,CASMEGGTDTQYF
TRBV5-4,TRBD2,TRBJ2-1,.,TGTGCCAGCCTCAGGGGGGCTAGCGGGACGGACAATGAGCAGTTCTTC,CASLRGASGTDNEQFF
TRBV6-1,TRBD1,TRBJ1-6,.,TGTGCCAGCAGTGAAGCGGGACAGGCGAATTCACCCCTCCACTTT,CASSEAGQANSPLHF
TRBV10-3,.,TRBJ2-1,.,TGTGCCATCAGGGGGGGATATGAGCAGTTCTTC,CAIRGGYEQFF
TRBV6-6,TRBD2,TRBJ2-7,.,TGTGCCAGCAAAGCCGGGACTAGCAGACCCTACGAGCAGTACTTC,CASKAGTSRPYEQYF
TRBV6-6,.,TRBJ1-5,.,TGTGCCAGCAGTTACCAGCCTAGCAATCAGCCCCAGCATTTT,CASSYQPSNQPQHF
TRBV15,.,TRBJ2-2,.,TGTGCCACCAGCAGGGCTACATACACCGGGGAGCTGTTTTTT,CATSRATYTGELFF
TRBV28,.,TRBJ2-1,.,TGTGCCAGCATCACTAGGGGGACGTACAATGAGCAGTTCTTC,CASITRGTYNEQFF
TRBV7-9,TRBD1,TRBJ2-2,.,TGTGCCAGCAGCTACTCGACAGGGGGTTCTTCTACCGGGGAGCTGTTTTTT,CASSYSTGGSSTGELFF
TRBV2,TRBD1,TRBJ2-1,few,TGTGCCTGCTGCGCAGGGGGTAGCTCCTACAATGAGCAGTTCTTC,CACCAGGSSYNEQFF
TRBV18,.,TRBJ1-1,.,TGTGCCAGCTCACCCGACCTAGGGGGCACTGAAGCTTTCTTT,CASSPDLGGTEAFF
TRBV28,.,TRBJ1-1,few,TGTGCCAGCAGTTCCGGGCAGAACACTGAAGCTTTCTTT,CASSSGQNTEAFF
TRBV5-5,TRBD1,TRBJ1-4,.,TGTGCCAGCAGCTCAGGGGGAATCAATGAAAAACTGTTTTTT,CASSSGGINEKLFF
TRBV30,TRBD1,TRBJ1-5,.,TGTGCCTGGAGTAAGGGACAGAAGAATCAGCCCCAGCATTTT,CAWSKGQKNQPQHF
TRBV29-1,.,TRBJ2-1,once,TGCAGCGGGGTAAGTCGCGCTGAGCAGTTCTTC,CSGVSRAEQFF
TRBV6-6,.,TRBJ2-6,.,TGTGCCAGCAGTCCCTTGGGTAACTCTGGGGCCAACGTCCTGACTTTC,CASSPLGNSGANVLTF
TRBV7-8,.,TRBJ1-2,.,TGTGCCAGCAGCTTAGAATCGGGGAGGGATGGCTACACCTTC,CASSLESGRDGYTF
TRBV6-1,TRBD1,TRBJ2-7,.,TGTGCCAGCAGTGAAAGGGGGACAGGGCCGGTCGAGCAGTACTTC,CASSERGTGPVEQYF
TRBV5-8,.,TRBJ1-4,.,TGTGCCAGCAGCTTGGTTGTGGGTCCACGATCCGAAAAACTGTTTTTT,CASSLVVGPRSEKLFF
TRBV19,.,TRBJ2-4,.,TGTGCCAGTAGTATGGTTTTGGGAGCCAAAAACATTCAGTACTTC,CASSMVLGAKNIQYF
TRBV30,TRBD1,TRBJ2-1,.,TGTGCCTGGAGTGTCCCAGGGGGCTCCTACAATGAGCAGTTCTTC,CAWSVPGGSYNEQFF
TRBV5-1,.,TRBJ1-2,few,TGCGCCAGCAGCTTGACTACAGGGCCTGACTACACCTTC,CASSLTTGPDYTF
TRBV19,TRBD2,TRBJ2-7,.,TGTGCCAGTCAGCGGGACCCCTCCTCCTACGAGCAGTACTTC,CASQRDPSSYEQYF
TRBV10-2,.,TRBJ1-2,.,TGCGCCAGCAGTGAGTCATTAGGGACTGGCTACACCTTC,CASSESLGTGYTF
TRBV9,.,TRBJ1-4,once,TGTGCCAGCAGCGTAGCATCCTCGGGAGGCCGCGAAAAACTGTTTTTT,CASSVASSGGREKLFF
TRBV2,.,TRBJ1-2,.,TGTGCCAGCAGTGAAGGAGGAACTAACTATGGCTACACCTTC,CASSEGGTNYGYTF
TRBV27,.,TRBJ1-2,few,TGTGCCAGCAGTTTCACAAATACGGGTGGCTACACCTTC,CASSFTNTGGYTF
TRBV27,.,TRBJ2-7,.,TGTGCCAGCAGTTCCTCCGACAGGAACGAGCAGTACTTC,CASSSSDRNEQYF
TRBV18,TRBD2,TRBJ2-3,.,TGTGCCAGCTCACCATTGCCGACTAGCGGGAGGATTTGGTCGCAGTATTTT,CASSPLPTSGRIWSQYF
TRBV7-6,.,TRBJ2-7,once,TGTGCCAGCAGCCTAAGAAGTAACTACGAGCAGTACTTC,CASSLRSNYEQYF
TRBV19,.,TRBJ1-5,.,TGTGCCAGCTCCTCTAATATACGCAATCAGCCCCAGCATTTT,CASSSNIRNQPQHF
TRBV4-1,TRBD2,TRBJ2-1,.,TGCGCCAGCAGCGCTTCGGCTAGCGGGAGAGATGAGCAGTTCTTC,CASSASASGRDEQFF
TRBV18,.,TRBJ2-3,.,TGTGCCAGCTCACCACCGGCCAGCTCACATACGCAGTATTTT,CASSPPASSHTQYF
TRBV5-6,TRBD1,TRBJ1-1,.,TGTGCCAGCAGCTTGGAAGGGGACAGGTTCATGAACACTGAAGCTTTCTTT,CASSLEGDRFMNTEAFF
TRBV18,.,TRBJ2-7,.,TGTGCCAGCTCACCAAACTACGAGCAGTACTTC,CASSPNYEQYF
TRBV6-6,.,TRBJ1-5,.,TGTGCCAGCAGTTACTCTAGGGTGCAGCCCCAGCATTTT,CASSYSRVQPQHF
TRBV6-5,.,TRBJ2-7,.,TGTGCCAGCAGTTACACTCTAGGCCCAAGCGAGCAGTACTTC,CASSYTLGPSEQYF
TRBV7-6,TRBD2,TRBJ2-3,once,TGTGCCAGCAGCCTCGGGACTAGCGGGATAGATACGCAGTATTTT,CASSLGTSGIDTQYF
TRBV11-2,TRBD1,TRBJ2-7,.,TGTGCCAGCAGCTTCGGACAGGGAGTCAACGAGCAGTACTTC,CASSFGQGVNEQYF
TRBV6-8,.,TRBJ1-5,few,TGTGCCAGCACCCAAACGAGGCAGCCCCAGCATTTT,CASTQTRQPQHF
TRBV5-6,TRBD2,TRBJ2-7,.,TGTGCCAGCAGCTTGGGGTGGGGCGGGAGAACGTACTTC,CASSLGWGGRTYF
TRBV2,.,TRBJ1-1,.,TGTGCCAGCAGTGCCCGAGTGGGCGGAAAAGCTTTCTTT,CASSARVGGKAFF
TRBV10-1,.,TRBJ2-1,once,TGCGCCAGCAGTGAGTCCCCACGTCATGAGCAGTTCTTC,CASSESPRHEQFF
TRBV18,.,TRBJ1-1,.,TGTGCCAGCTCACCACCCGGGATCTCTGAAGCTTTCTTT,CASSPPGISEAFF
TRBV7-8,.,TRBJ1-5,.,TGTGCCAGCAGTGTATCAGATCAGCCCCAGCATTTT,CASSVSDQPQHF